These 10 T cell receptor beta chains share one sample of origin, sequenced in a study of blood T cells in healthy people across ages (dated by TCRdb to 2014 to 2015). The library was built by means of 5' RACE. Sequenced using an Illumina HiSeq 2500. A second PCR of about 7 to 12 cycles was run with a J-beta primer mix and a sample-barcoded 5' primer. Using fastp at Q25 and MiXCR, TCRdb reprocessed the public reads and kept productive beta chains. Entries that share a CDR3 protein sequence are merged under the most common genes and DNA. This sample gives 550,000 to 750,000 distinct CDR3 sequences in total; around 21% of them show up just once. The leading ten clones occupy roughly 3.6% of the sample. The sequenced material came from blood. These receptors all stem from a man aged 65 to 85 in good health.

This clonotype was seen at least ten times. The genes are TRBV3-1 and TRBJ2-3; 10 nucleotides align to TRBD2. The CDR3 runs 18 residues. V shed 4 bases, J shed 3 bases, and the junction held 13 bases outside the gene matches. Germline loops: CDR1 LGHDT, CDR2 YNNKEL (reference sequence). The DNA of the CDR3 is TGTGCCAGCAGCCGAAGCACTACTAGCGGGATTGGGACAGATACGCAGTATTTT. The encoded protein is CASSRSTTSGIGTDTQYF.

The rearrangement uses TRBV5-1 and TRBJ2-5; a possible D gene is TRBD1 (6 bases). Per germline, CDR1 SGHRS and CDR2 YFSETQ. CDR3 length equals 15 residues. V was shortened by 0 bases and J by 5 bases, with 14 bases between the two germline ends. CDR3 nucleotide sequence: TGCGCCAGCAGCTTGGACGGCAGGGGAACGGAGACCCAGTACTTC. It specifies CASSLDGRGTETQYF.

V and J are TRBV5-1 and TRBJ2-7, with 11 bases lining up with TRBD2. The CDR3 runs to 15 residues. V trimming: 4 bases; J trimming: 3 bases; junction bases outside the gene matches: 6. Germline V CDR1 and CDR2: SGHRS, YFSETQ. The CDR3 DNA follows: TGCGCCAGCAGCACCCTCGGGACTAGCGGCTACGAGCAGTACTTC. Translating it yields CASSTLGTSGYEQYF.

The chain carries TRBV7-9 and TRBJ1-1; 7 bases are shared with TRBD1. CDR1 is SEHNR and CDR2 is FQNEAQ in the germline V gene (reference sequence). The CDR3 has 12 residues. Trimming took 5 bases from V and 8 from J; bases not matched to a gene: 5. This chain's CDR3 is CASSPRDSEAFF. CDR3 bases: TGTGCCAGCAGCCCTAGGGACAGCGAAGCTTTCTTT.

This clonotype has only a few counts. The chain employs TRBV12-3 or TRBV12-4 and TRBJ1-6, with D perhaps matching TRBD1 (5 bases). The CDR3 length is 13 residues. Trimming cost V 3 bases and J 13 bases, with 13 bases left between them. For the CDR3, the DNA is TGTGCCAGCAGTTTGACGGGACTTACCCCCCTCCACTTT. Translated: CASSLTGLTPLHF.

This chain links TRBV7-2 with TRBJ1-5; no clear D. V shed 3 bases and J shed 3 bases, with 12 bases lying between them. This CDR3 spans 15 amino acids. Germline V gives CDR1 SGHTA, CDR2 FQGNSA. This chain's CDR3 is CASSFSGGVNQPQHF. In DNA form, the CDR3 reads TGTGCCAGCAGCTTTAGCGGAGGCGTCAATCAGCCCCAGCATTTT.

This clonotype was counted a few times. The chain employs TRBV20-1 and TRBJ2-7; TRBD2 agrees at 11 bases. V shed 7 bases and J 4 bases; nucleotides not matched to a gene: 6. The CDR3 is 13 residues long. Germline V gives CDR1 DFQATT, CDR2 SNEGSKA (reference sequence). CDR3 amino acids: CSVVGTSGYEQYF. The CDR3 bases are TGCAGTGTAGTCGGGACTAGCGGATACGAGCAGTACTTC.

This clonotype has just a few counts. The rearrangement links TRBV18 to TRBJ2-5; TRBD1 is a possible D gene (5 bases). The DNA matches TRBJ2-7 better at its end, which makes the J call doubtful. Germline values: CDR1 KGHSH, CDR2 LQKENI. CDR3 length equals 14 residues. The CDR3 region has the DNA TGTGCCAGCTCACCATCACAGGCGTCCTACGAGCAGTACTTC. Amino acid sequence: CASSPSQASYEQYF.

This clonotype has just a few counts. This chain uses TRBV7-2 with TRBJ2-3; D may be TRBD2 (5 bases). The CDR3 covers 16 residues. The germline V and J ends were trimmed by 3 bases and 0 bases, with 13 bases remaining between them. CDR1 and CDR2 (germline): SGHTA, FQGNSA. The CDR3 loop is CASSFARGRSTDTQYF. CDR3 DNA sequence: TGTGCCAGCAGCTTCGCTAGAGGGCGTAGCACAGATACGCAGTATTTT.

This clonotype occurred a few times. The chain uses TRBV5-1 and TRBJ1-2, with D maybe TRBD1 (6 bases). Per the germline V gene, CDR1 is SGHRS and CDR2 is YFSETQ. This CDR3 has 15 amino acids. With 4 bases removed from V and 0 bases from J, the gap between germline ends came to 13 bases. The CDR3 loop reads CASSPDSWANYGYTF. The CDR3 region has the DNA TGCGCCAGCAGCCCGGACAGTTGGGCTAACTATGGCTACACCTTC.